The clone carrying this TCR beta chain has at least ten counts. The sample comes from a study of T cells in Graves' hyperthyroidism and ophthalmopathy. RNA transcripts gave rise to amplified TCR beta CDR3 regions. In the first-round RT-PCR of the TCR CDR3, the HTBI primer set was used. TCRdb reprocessed the multiplex PCR reads with MiXCR, giving one entry per CDR3 protein. The sample includes nearly 750,000 distinct CDR3 sequences, 35% of them seen just once. Trimming took 3 bases from V and 0 from J; bases not matched to a gene: 10. Germline-derived CDR1 and CDR2 are SQVTM and ANQGSEA. This CDR3 has 16 amino acids.

The receptor was derived from a woman aged 40 to 50 with Graves' hyperthyroidism. The chain has TRBV29-1 and TRBJ1-1; 7 bases map to TRBD1. Sequenced: blood. Here the CDR3 DNA reads TGCAGCGTTGAGGGTTGGGGGACAGTCATGAACACTGAAGCTTTCTTT. It translates to CSVEGWGTVMNTEAFF.